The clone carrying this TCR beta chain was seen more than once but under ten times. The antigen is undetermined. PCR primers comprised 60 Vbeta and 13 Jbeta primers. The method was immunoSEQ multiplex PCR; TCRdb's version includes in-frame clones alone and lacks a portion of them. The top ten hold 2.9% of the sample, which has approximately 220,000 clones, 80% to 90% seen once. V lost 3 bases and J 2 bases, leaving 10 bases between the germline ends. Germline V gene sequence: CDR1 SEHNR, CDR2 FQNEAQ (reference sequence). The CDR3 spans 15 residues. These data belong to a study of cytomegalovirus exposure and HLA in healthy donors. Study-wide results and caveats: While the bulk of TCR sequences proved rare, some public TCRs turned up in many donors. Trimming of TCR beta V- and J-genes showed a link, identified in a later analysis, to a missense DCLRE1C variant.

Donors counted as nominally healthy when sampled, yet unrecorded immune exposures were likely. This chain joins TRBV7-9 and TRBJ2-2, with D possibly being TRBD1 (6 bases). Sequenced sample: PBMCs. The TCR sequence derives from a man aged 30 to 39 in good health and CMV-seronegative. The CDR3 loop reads CASSFGTFNTGELFF. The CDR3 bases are TGTGCCAGCAGCTTTGGGACATTCAACACCGGGGAGCTGTTTTTT.